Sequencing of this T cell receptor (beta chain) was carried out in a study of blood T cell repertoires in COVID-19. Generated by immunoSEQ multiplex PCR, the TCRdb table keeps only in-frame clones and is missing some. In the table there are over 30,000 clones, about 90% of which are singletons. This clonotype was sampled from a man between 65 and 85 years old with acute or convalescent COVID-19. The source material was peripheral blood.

The CDR3 loop is CASRAQGRAGYEQYF. CDR3 DNA: TGTGCCAGCAGAGCCCAGGGTCGGGCTGGCTACGAGCAGTACTTC. The chain carries TRBV6-5 and TRBJ2-7; D is possibly TRBD1 (5 bases). Germline values: CDR1 MNHEY, CDR2 SVGAGI. This CDR3 region has 15 residues. Trimming left V 6 bases short and J 3 bases short, with 18 bases between.